One and the same sample provided the 11 T cell receptor beta chains below, sequenced in a study of shared clonotypes between healthy human individuals. TCRdb's table, derived via immunoSEQ multiplex PCR, lists solely in-frame clones and lacks some. Of about 2.3 million clones in the sample, about 90% were seen once. Sequencing used naive CD4+ T cells from PBMCs. Regarding subset: CD45RA+ positively selected. These receptors all come from a man between 18 and 29 years old in good health. Some clones in this sample may be carry-over from other donors' samples.

V and J are TRBV6-5 and TRBJ2-1; D might be TRBD2 (7 bases). This CDR3 has 15 amino acids. V was clipped by 0 bases and J by 10 bases, with 16 bases between them. Per the germline V gene, CDR1 is MNHEY and CDR2 is SVGAGI. The CDR3 coding sequence is TGTGCCAGCAGTTACTCTTGGTCGGGGGGCAAGGAGCAGTTCTTC. Residues: CASSYSWSGGKEQFF.

The chain couples TRBV29-1 to TRBJ1-4; 8 nucleotides agree with TRBD1. The germline V gene encodes CDR1 SQVTM and CDR2 ANQGSEA. The V and J ends lost 5 bases and 6 bases, in that order; junction bases with no gene match: 8. This CDR3 comprises 14 residues. CDR3 coding DNA: TGCAGCGTTATAAGGACAGGGACGGATGAAAAACTGTTTTTT. As protein: CSVIRTGTDEKLFF. Filled out from reference TRBV29-1 and TRBJ1-4, the complete variable domain reads SAVISQKPSRDICQRGTSLTIQCQVDSQVTMMFWYRQQPGQSLTLIATANQGSEATYESGFVIDKFPISRPNLTFSTLTVSNMSPEDSSIYLCSVIRTGTDEKLFFGSGTQLSVL.

The V call is TRBV30, the J call TRBJ1-1; no clear D. Germline V lookup: CDR1 GTSNPN, CDR2 SVGIG (reference sequence). V gave up 6 bases and J gave up 0 bases, with 29 bases separating them. This CDR3 comprises 19 residues. The CDR3 bases are TGTGCCTGTTTCGTCTTCCGCCTTACCGAAGGAAGATTGAACACTGAAGCTTTCTTT. Encoded protein: CACFVFRLTEGRLNTEAFF.

Details on this clone: Other DNA sequences in this sample translate to the same CDR3. This sequence joins TRBV5-1 and TRBJ2-7, with 9 bases aligning to TRBD1. Germline V gene lookup returns CDR1 SGHRS and CDR2 YFSETQ. V shed 3 bases, J shed 3 bases, and the junction held 4 bases outside the gene matches. CDR3 length: 14 residues. CDR3 bases: TGCGCCAGCAGCTCGGGGACAGGGTACTACGAGCAGTACTTC. Its protein product is CASSSGTGYYEQYF.

This clone was counted a single time. The chain carries TRBV4-1 and TRBJ1-4; D might be TRBD1 (5 bases). CDR3 length: 16 amino acids. Per the germline V gene, CDR1 is MGHRA and CDR2 is YSYEKL. V lost 1 base to trimming and J lost 6 bases, with 15 bases between them. CDR3 loop: CASSQVRRGAHEKLFF. In DNA, the CDR3 is TGCGCCAGCAGCCAAGTCCGCCGTGGGGCGCATGAAAAACTGTTTTTT.

A remark on this clone: Within the sample, other DNA sequences also encode this same CDR3. The rearrangement links TRBV5-1 to TRBJ2-6; D not resolved. The V gene's germline CDR1 is SGHRS and CDR2 YFSETQ. The CDR3 covers 14 residues. V was cut by 2 bases and J by 0 bases, with 3 bases left in between. For the CDR3, the DNA is TGCGCCAGCAGCTTCGACTCTGGGGCCAACGTCCTGACTTTC. Translating it yields CASSFDSGANVLTF.

This clone was seen a single time. This sequence joins TRBV5-5 and TRBJ2-2; tentative D call: TRBD1 (6 bases). Germline V gene data show CDR1 as SGHKS and CDR2 as YYEKEE (reference sequence). V lost 3 bases, J lost 6 bases, and 18 bases lay in between. The CDR3 runs 16 residues. The CDR3 DNA sequence: TGTGCCAGCAGCTCCCCGGGACAAAAGAGGTCCGGGGAGCTGTTTTTT. Translation gives CASSSPGQKRSGELFF.

The chain combines TRBV6-1 with TRBJ1-3; D is undetermined. V lost 2 bases, J lost 2 bases, and 7 bases lay in between. This CDR3 is 14 amino acids long. Germline V lookup: CDR1 MNHNS, CDR2 SASEGT. CDR3 sequence: CASSETVTGNTIYF. The CDR3 region has the DNA TGTGCCAGCAGTGAAACCGTCACTGGAAACACCATATATTTT.

The chain uses TRBV25-1 and TRBJ1-1; TRBD1 aligns across 9 bases. Germline V lookup: CDR1 MGHDK, CDR2 SYGVNS. This CDR3 comprises 16 residues. V dropped 4 bases and J dropped 0; count of bases not matched to a gene: 6. The CDR3 nucleotides read TGTGCCAGCAGTGGGACAGGGGCGGTCATGAACACTGAAGCTTTCTTT. It encodes CASSGTGAVMNTEAFF.

The chain has TRBV5-1 and TRBJ2-2, with 10 bases identical to TRBD2. With 4 bases clipped from V and 6 bases from J, the junction kept 9 bases outside the gene matches. The germline V gene has CDR1 SGHRS and CDR2 YFSETQ. This CDR3 comprises 16 residues. The chain's CDR3 is CASSGLGTSVAGELFF. CDR3 DNA sequence: TGCGCCAGCAGCGGGTTGGGGACTAGCGTTGCCGGGGAGCTGTTTTTT.

The chain combines TRBV5-1 with TRBJ2-2; a weak D match, TRBD2 (6 bases). This CDR3 is built from 17 residues. V gave up 0 bases and J gave up 4 bases, with 16 bases separating them. The germline gives CDR1 SGHRS, CDR2 YFSETQ. CDR3 amino acids: CASSLAPAGRITGELFF. Here the CDR3 DNA reads TGCGCCAGCAGCTTGGCACCGGCCGGGAGAATCACCGGGGAGCTGTTTTTT.